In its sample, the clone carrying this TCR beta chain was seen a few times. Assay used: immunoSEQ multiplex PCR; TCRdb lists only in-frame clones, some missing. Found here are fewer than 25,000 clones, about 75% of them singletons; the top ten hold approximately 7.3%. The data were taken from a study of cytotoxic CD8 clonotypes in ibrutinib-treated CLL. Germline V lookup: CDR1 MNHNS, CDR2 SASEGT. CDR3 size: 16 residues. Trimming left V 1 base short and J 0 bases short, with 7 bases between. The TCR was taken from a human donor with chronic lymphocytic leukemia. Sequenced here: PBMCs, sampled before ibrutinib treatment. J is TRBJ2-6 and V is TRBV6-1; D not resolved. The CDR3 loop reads CASSEGPSSGANVLTF. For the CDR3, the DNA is TGTGCCAGCAGTGAAGGGCCGAGCTCTGGGGCCAACGTCCTGACTTTC.